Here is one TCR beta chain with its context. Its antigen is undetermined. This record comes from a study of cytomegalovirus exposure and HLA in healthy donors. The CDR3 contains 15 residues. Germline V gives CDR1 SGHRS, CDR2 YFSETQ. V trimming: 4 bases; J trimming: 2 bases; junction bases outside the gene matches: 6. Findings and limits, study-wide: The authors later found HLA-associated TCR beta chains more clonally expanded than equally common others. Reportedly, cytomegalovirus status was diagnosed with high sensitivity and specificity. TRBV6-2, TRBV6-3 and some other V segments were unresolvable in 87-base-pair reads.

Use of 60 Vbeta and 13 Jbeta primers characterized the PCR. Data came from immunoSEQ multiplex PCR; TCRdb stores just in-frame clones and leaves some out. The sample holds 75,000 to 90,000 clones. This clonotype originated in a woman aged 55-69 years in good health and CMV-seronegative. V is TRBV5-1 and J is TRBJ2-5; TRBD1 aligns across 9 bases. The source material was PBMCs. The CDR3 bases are TGCGCCAGCAGCCCGAGGACAGGGGCGCAAGAGACCCAGTACTTC. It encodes CASSPRTGAQETQYF. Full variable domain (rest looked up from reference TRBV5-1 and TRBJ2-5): KAGVTQTPRYLIKTRGQQVTLSCSPISGHRSVSWYQQTPGQGLQFLFEYFSETQRNKGNFPGRFSGRQFSNSRSEMNVSTLELGDSALYLCASSPRTGAQETQYFGPGTRLLVL.